This T cell receptor beta chain was sequenced in a study of cytomegalovirus exposure and HLA in healthy donors. Healthy individuals who donated bone marrow served as the donors. On this clone: Its antigen is as yet unknown.

Study-level findings and limits: A further, later analysis showed that HLA-associated TCR beta chains (compared with equally common others) were more clonally expanded.

13 Jbeta primers and 60 Vbeta primers were used for the PCR. Profiling relied on immunoSEQ multiplex PCR, and the TCRdb table lists in-frame clones only, not all of them. The profile shows 100,000 to 150,000 clones, more than 70% of them singletons. Material for sequencing was PBMCs. This TCR derives from a woman between 55 and 75 years old in good health and CMV-seronegative.

CDR3 protein: CASSFSGLGNEKLFF. The CDR3 DNA follows: TGTGCCAGCAGTTTTTCAGGTCTGGGTAATGAAAAACTGTTTTTT. The V call is TRBV28, the J call TRBJ1-4; unclear D gene. Trimming left V 3 bases short and J 4 bases short, with 12 bases between. The CDR3 spans 15 residues. In germline, CDR1 is MDHEN, CDR2 SYDVKM.